The 20 T cell receptor beta chains given below trace back to one sample, sequenced in a study of cytomegalovirus exposure and HLA in healthy donors. PCR primers comprised 60 Vbeta and 13 Jbeta primers. Profiling relied on immunoSEQ multiplex PCR, and the TCRdb table lists in-frame clones only, not all of them. The table lists roughly 140,000 clones, 78% of them singletons. The material sequenced was PBMCs. These receptors all come from a young woman in good health and CMV-seropositive.

V usage is TRBV4-1 and J usage is TRBJ1-6, with D perhaps matching TRBD1 (5 bases). Germline values: CDR1 MGHRA, CDR2 YSYEKL. Trimming shortened V by 3 bases and J by 0 bases, and 21 bases separated the two germline ends. This CDR3 is built from 20 residues. The CDR3 DNA reads TGCGCCAGCAGCCAGGCCCCACGACAGAAAGCAAGCTCCTATAATTCACCCCTCCACTTT. Its protein product is CASSQAPRQKASSYNSPLHF.

The chain is built from TRBV2 and TRBJ2-6; no reliable D call. V lost 4 bases, J lost 1 base, and 8 bases lay in between. This CDR3 is built from 15 residues. CDR1 and CDR2 from the germline V gene are SNHLY and FYNNEI. Written as DNA, the CDR3 is TGTGCCAGCAGTGTGACGGGTTCTGGGGCCAACGTCCTGACTTTC. As protein: CASSVTGSGANVLTF.

The chain carries TRBV27 and TRBJ2-1, with a possible D match to TRBD2 (6 bases). This CDR3 spans 15 amino acids. Trimming took off 6 bases at V and 2 bases at J, with 14 bases between the two ends. Germline loops: CDR1 MNHEY, CDR2 SMNVEV (reference sequence). CDR3 protein: CASSRGRGAYNEQFF. CDR3 sequence (DNA): TGTGCCAGCAGCCGTGGGCGGGGTGCCTACAATGAGCAGTTCTTC.

The chain couples TRBV2 to TRBJ1-5, with D possibly matching TRBD1 (5 bases). Trimming took off 5 bases at V and 4 bases at J, with 12 bases between the two ends. This CDR3 region has 14 residues. Germline-derived CDR1 and CDR2 are SNHLY and FYNNEI. The CDR3 sequence: CASSLGGENQPQHF. CDR3 nucleotide sequence: TGTGCCAGCAGTCTCGGGGGGGAGAATCAGCCCCAGCATTTT.

This clone was seen a few times. The chain joins TRBV28 to TRBJ2-3, with 9 bases that match TRBD1. The germline gives CDR1 MDHEN, CDR2 SYDVKM. The length of the CDR3 is 14 residues. Unmatched junction bases numbered 5, after V lost 4 bases and J lost 6 bases. CDR3 amino acids: CASSSTGGSDTQYF. The CDR3 DNA is TGTGCCAGCAGTTCGACAGGGGGATCTGATACGCAGTATTTT.

V gene TRBV27 combines with J gene TRBJ1-5, with 12 bases identical to TRBD1. CDR1 is MNHEY, CDR2 SMNVEV, per germline (reference sequence). The CDR3 runs to 15 residues. Trimming took 6 bases from V and 6 from J; bases not matched to a gene: 6. CDR3 sequence (DNA): TGTGCCAGCAGGGGACAGGGGGCGAAGAGTCAGCCCCAGCATTTT. This gives the protein CASRGQGAKSQPQHF.

The chain has TRBV27 and TRBJ1-4; D perhaps matches TRBD1 (5 bases). Germline V gives CDR1 MNHEY, CDR2 SMNVEV (reference sequence). Trimming removed 3 bases at V and 7 bases at J, with 15 bases between. The CDR3 covers 15 residues. The chain's CDR3 is CASSLTQGFGEKLFF. CDR3 DNA sequence: TGTGCCAGCAGTTTGACGCAGGGATTTGGTGAAAAACTGTTTTTT.

This chain joins TRBV6-1 and TRBJ2-5; D perhaps matches TRBD2 (5 bases). Germline CDR1 is MNHNS and CDR2 is SASEGT. The ends were cut back, 5 bases at V and 5 bases at J, with 9 bases in the middle. The CDR3 spans 12 residues. The CDR3, as DNA: TGTGCCAGCAGTCCACTAGGGGAGACCCAGTACTTC. As protein: CASSPLGETQYF.

The chain has TRBV28 and TRBJ2-3, with TRBD1 matching 7 bases. Trimming took 6 bases from V and 2 from J; bases not matched to a gene: 8. This CDR3 has 15 residues. Germline V lookup: CDR1 MDHEN, CDR2 SYDVKM. The CDR3 protein is CASSYGTANTDTQYF. The CDR3 coding sequence is TGTGCCAGCAGCTACGGGACAGCGAACACAGATACGCAGTATTTT.

The rearrangement links TRBV18 to TRBJ2-5; D gene unclear. CDR3 size: 13 residues. The ends were cut back, 3 bases at V and 5 bases at J, with 10 bases in the middle. CDR1 and CDR2 (germline): KGHSH, LQKENI. The CDR3 DNA sequence: TGTGCCAGCTCACCCGAGAGGTGGGAGACCCAGTACTTC. Its protein is CASSPERWETQYF.

The chain joins TRBV5-1 to TRBJ2-2; 7 bases align to TRBD2. CDR1 and CDR2 from the germline V gene are SGHRS and YFSETQ. Trimming cost V 0 bases and J 0 bases; bases outside gene matches: 5. CDR3 length: 17 amino acids. CDR3 coding DNA: TGCGCCAGCAGCTTGGGAGGTCTAGCGGCGAACACCGGGGAGCTGTTTTTT. It translates to CASSLGGLAANTGELFF.

The gene calls are TRBV6-5 and TRBJ2-2, with 9 bases that match TRBD2. The trim removed 6 bases at V and 4 bases at J, leaving 6 bases unmatched. The CDR3 is 15 residues long. Germline V gene data show CDR1 as MNHEY and CDR2 as SVGAGI. CDR3 amino acids: CASSPPSGATGELFF. In DNA, the CDR3 is TGTGCCAGCAGCCCTCCTAGCGGGGCCACCGGGGAGCTGTTTTTT.

The gene calls are TRBV4-3 and TRBJ2-2; maybe TRBD2 (6 bases). V shed 2 bases and J shed 0 bases, with 7 bases lying between them. The CDR3 runs to 15 residues. The germline CDR1 and CDR2 sequences are LGHNA and YSLEER. The CDR3, as DNA: TGCGCCAGCAGCCAAACTAGCACGAACACCGGGGAGCTGTTTTTT. It encodes CASSQTSTNTGELFF.

The rearrangement links TRBV5-4 to TRBJ2-5, with a weak D call TRBD1 (6 bases). The CDR3 is 16 residues long. Between the trimmed V and J ends, which lost 2 bases and 4 bases, there was a span of 18 bases. Per germline, CDR1 SGHNT and CDR2 YYREEE (reference sequence). The CDR3, as DNA: TGTGCCAGCAGCTTCGGCCTTGGGGGCTTTAGAGAGACCCAGTACTTC. This codes for CASSFGLGGFRETQYF.

The CDR3 loop is CASRRRENEKLFF. DNA of the CDR3: TGTGCCAGCAGACGTCGGGAGAATGAAAAACTGTTTTTT. This chain joins TRBV6-1 and TRBJ1-4; D not resolved. This CDR3 contains 13 residues. Germline values: CDR1 MNHNS, CDR2 SASEGT. V lost 6 bases and J lost 5, with 10 bases in between.

The rearrangement joins TRBV5-5 to TRBJ1-5, with D perhaps TRBD1 (5 bases). CDR3 length: 18 residues. V lost 4 bases and J 1 base, leaving 21 bases between the germline ends. CDR1 is SGHKS and CDR2 is YYEKEE in the germline V gene (reference sequence). This CDR3 reads CASSPDLRGRVSNQPQHF. The CDR3, as DNA: TGTGCCAGCAGCCCCGACCTGCGGGGCAGGGTGAGCAATCAGCCCCAGCATTTT.

This chain connects TRBV28 to TRBJ1-2; D remains unclear. Trimming cost V 2 bases and J 8 bases, with 12 bases left between them. Germline V lookup: CDR1 MDHEN, CDR2 SYDVKM. The CDR3 covers 13 residues. CDR3 sequence reads: CASSLQAGRGYTF. The DNA for the CDR3 is TGTGCCAGCAGTTTACAGGCAGGCCGGGGCTACACCTTC.

The V call is TRBV28, the J call TRBJ1-2, with 10 bases identical to TRBD1. V was pared by 3 bases and J by 4 bases, with 5 bases of the junction left unmatched. This CDR3 spans 15 amino acids. Germline V gives CDR1 MDHEN, CDR2 SYDVKM. Written as DNA, the CDR3 is TGTGCCAGCAGTTTGACAGGGGGCGCATCCTATGGCTACACCTTC. As protein: CASSLTGGASYGYTF.

V is TRBV7-2 and J is TRBJ1-2; maybe TRBD1 (5 bases). The V gene's germline CDR1 is SGHTA and CDR2 FQGNSA. The CDR3 is 14 amino acids. Trimming removed 5 bases from V and 4 bases from J, with 14 bases in between. CDR3 bases: TGTGCCAGCAGCCCAGATTGGGACTTCTATGGCTACACCTTC. Its protein product is CASSPDWDFYGYTF.

This clone has just a few counts. The V call is TRBV30, the J call TRBJ2-5; 9 bases are a match to TRBD2. V lost 4 bases and J lost 2; bases outside the gene matches: 8. Per germline, CDR1 GTSNPN and CDR2 SVGIG (reference sequence). The CDR3 runs to 15 residues. The CDR3 sequence: CAWILAGAKQETQYF. The CDR3 nucleotides read TGTGCCTGGATATTAGCGGGAGCAAAACAAGAGACCCAGTACTTC. The variable domain in full, with the rest retrieved from reference TRBV30 and TRBJ2-5, is SQTIHQWPATLVQPVGSPLSLECTVEGTSNPNLYWYRQAAGRGLQLLFYSVGIGQISSEVPQNLSASRPQDRQFILSSKKLLLSDSGFYLCAWILAGAKQETQYFGPGTRLLVL.